The clone carrying this T cell receptor (beta chain) was recorded at least ten times. The sample originates from a study of CD8+CD57+ T cells in acquired aplastic anemia. Germline V lookup: CDR1 SGHVS, CDR2 FQNEAQ. CDR3 length: 14 residues. V was cut by 11 bases and J by 1 base, with 17 bases left in between. Genomic DNA templated the TCR beta VDJ and CDR3 profiling. Each CDR3 protein is one row after TCRdb ran MiXCR on the reads. The table lists approximately 65,000 distinct CDR3 sequences, around 50% of them singletons. Sequenced material: sorted CD4+, CD8+, or CD8+CD57+ T cells (not recorded which) from PBMCs. This receptor was obtained from a human donor in good health, serving as a control. The gene calls are TRBV7-8 and TRBJ1-1; D uncertain. The CDR3 reads CACRSGLGNTEAFF. The CDR3 region has the DNA TGTGCCTGTAGATCTGGTCTGGGGAACACTGAAGCTTTCTTT. The full variable domain, its missing parts supplied by reference TRBV7-8 and TRBJ1-1, is GAGVSQSPRYKVAKRGQDVALRCDPISGHVSLFWYQQALGQGPEFLTYFQNEAQLDKSGLPSDRFFAERPEGSVSTLKIQRTQQEDSAVYLCACRSGLGNTEAFFGQGTRLTVV.